This T cell receptor beta chain was retrieved from a study of vaccination and CD4 T cells after COVID-19. In the study overall: The peptides that stimulated the cells were overlapping spike peptides from SARS-CoV-2, HCoV-NL63, HCoV-OC43 and HCoV-229E. Whole-study findings and limits: Median reactive clonotypes, those recognizing SARS-CoV-2, rose from about 22 to 38, not significantly. Convalescent patients showed a median around 85% of reactive clones that were seen only post-vaccination.

Comment on this clonotype: Its target is not known.

Germline CDR1 SEHNR, CDR2 FQNEAQ (reference sequence). This CDR3 has 16 residues. V was cut by 2 bases and J by 5 bases, with 18 bases left in between. Indicated treatment: approximately nine-day PBMC culture with coronavirus spike peptide pools or control peptides (ViraFEST assay). ViraFEST relied on peptide pools to expand antigen-specific T cells; the TCRs were sequenced afterward. Cultured CD4+ T cell DNA underwent sequencing with the Oncomine TCR Beta short-read assay. TCRdb ran MiXCR on the PCR reads and lists one entry per CDR3 protein. This table has under 25,000 distinct CDR3 sequences, less than 70% appearing once.

The source material was CD4+ T cells from blood, cultured in vitro. The V call is TRBV7-9, the J call TRBJ1-2, with a tentative D call TRBD1 (5 bases). The source is a human donor who had recovered from COVID-19. CDR3 loop: CASSLLADRFLYGYTF. CDR3 DNA sequence: TGTGCCAGCAGCTTATTAGCCGACAGATTCTTATATGGCTACACCTTC.